The clone carrying this T cell receptor beta chain has just a few counts. These data belong to a study of response to subunit inactivated influenza vaccine. A single record per CDR3 protein comes from TCRdb applying MiXCR to the RT-PCR reads. The data show hundreds of thousands of distinct CDR3 sequences, 15% to 18% seen once. This CDR3 contains 15 residues. Trimming stripped 0 bases from V and 0 bases from J, with 8 bases between. In germline, CDR1 is SGDLS, CDR2 YYNGEE. The starting material was PBMCs from blood, obtained 11 to 12 days after vaccination. The TCR sequence derives from a man aged 45-65 years who received an inactivated influenza vaccine. The J gene is TRBJ2-3, the V gene TRBV9, with a possible D match to TRBD1 (6 bases). The CDR3: CASSVGTDSTDTQYF. The CDR3 region has the DNA TGTGCCAGCAGCGTAGGGACAGATAGCACAGATACGCAGTATTTT.